What follows are 4 T cell receptor beta chains derived from one specimen sequenced in a study of T cell responses to AZD1222 COVID-19 vaccine. Measured with immunoSEQ multiplex PCR; TCRdb has only the in-frame clones, and not every one. This table holds about 63,000 clones, less than 90% found once. Source: peripheral blood, taken on day 0 of AZD1222 vaccination. Source of these receptors: an adult in good health.

This clone was recorded only once. This chain connects TRBV5-1 to TRBJ1-6; D unresolved. V was pared by 0 bases and J by 9 bases, with 10 bases between. The germline V gene encodes CDR1 SGHRS and CDR2 YFSETQ. The CDR3 covers 14 residues. Here the CDR3 DNA reads TGCGCCAGCAGCTTGGCCCCCTTCGGTTCACCCCTCCACTTT. This encodes CASSLAPFGSPLHF.

The chain is built from TRBV9 and TRBJ2-5; TRBD2 agrees at 9 bases. This CDR3 region has 15 residues. V was clipped by 0 bases and J by 2 bases; unmatched bases: 2. Germline CDR1 reads SGDLS; CDR2 reads YYNGEE. In DNA, the CDR3 is TGTGCCAGCAGCGTAGCCCTAGCGGGACAAGAGACCCAGTACTTC. This translates into CASSVALAGQETQYF. Full variable domain (missing parts from reference TRBV9 and TRBJ2-5): DSGVTQTPKHLITATGQRVTLRCSPRSGDLSVYWYQQSLDQGLQFLIQYYNGEERAKGNILERFSAQQFPDLHSELNLSSLELGDSALYFCASSVALAGQETQYFGPGTRLLVL.

The rearrangement links TRBV6-5 to TRBJ1-1; a possible D gene is TRBD1 (5 bases). Trimming removed 2 bases at V and 0 bases at J, with 7 bases between. The germline V gene has CDR1 MNHEY and CDR2 SVGAGI. CDR3 length: 14 residues. CDR3 nucleotide sequence: TGTGCCAGCAGTTACGGGGGTATGAACACTGAAGCTTTCTTT. Its translation is CASSYGGMNTEAFF.

The J gene is TRBJ1-1, the V gene TRBV7-2; a possible D gene is TRBD1 (6 bases). The ends were cut back, 5 bases at V and 0 bases at J, with 10 bases in the middle. This CDR3 region has 14 residues. Germline assignment: CDR1 SGHTA and CDR2 FQGNSA. The CDR3 nucleotides are TGTGCCAGCAGCAAACAGGGCCTGAACACTGAAGCTTTCTTT. Translating gives CASSKQGLNTEAFF.